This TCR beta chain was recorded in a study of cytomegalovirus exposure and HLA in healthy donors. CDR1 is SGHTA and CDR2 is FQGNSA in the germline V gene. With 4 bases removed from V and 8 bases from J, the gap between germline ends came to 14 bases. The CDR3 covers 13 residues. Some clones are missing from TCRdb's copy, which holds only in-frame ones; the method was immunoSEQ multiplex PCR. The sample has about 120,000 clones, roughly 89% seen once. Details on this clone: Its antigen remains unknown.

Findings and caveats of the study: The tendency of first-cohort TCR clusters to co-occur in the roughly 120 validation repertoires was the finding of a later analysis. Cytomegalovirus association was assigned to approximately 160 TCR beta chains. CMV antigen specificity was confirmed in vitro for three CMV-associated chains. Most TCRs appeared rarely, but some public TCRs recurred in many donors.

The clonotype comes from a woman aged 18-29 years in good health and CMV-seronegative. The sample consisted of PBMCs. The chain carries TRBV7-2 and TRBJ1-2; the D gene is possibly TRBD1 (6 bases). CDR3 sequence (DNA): TGTGCCAGCAGCTCTATAACAGGGACCGGCTACACCTTC. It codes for CASSSITGTGYTF.